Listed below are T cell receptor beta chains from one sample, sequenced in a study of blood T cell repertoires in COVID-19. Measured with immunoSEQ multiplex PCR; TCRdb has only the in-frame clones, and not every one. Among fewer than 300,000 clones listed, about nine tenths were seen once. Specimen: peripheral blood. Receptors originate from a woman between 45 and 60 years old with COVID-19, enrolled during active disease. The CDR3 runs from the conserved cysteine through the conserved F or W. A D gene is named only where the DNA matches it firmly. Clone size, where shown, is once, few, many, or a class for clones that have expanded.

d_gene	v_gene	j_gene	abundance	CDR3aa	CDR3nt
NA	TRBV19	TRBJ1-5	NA	CASRAARGQPQHF	TGTGCCAGTAGAGCCGCTCGCGGTCAGCCCCAGCATTTT
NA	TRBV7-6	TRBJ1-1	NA	CASSLAERGGGTEAFF	TGTGCCAGCAGCTTAGCTGAAAGGGGAGGAGGAACTGAAGCTTTCTTT
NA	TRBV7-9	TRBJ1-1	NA	CASSKRDPGSSHLAFF	TGTGCCAGCAGCAAAAGAGACCCCGGGAGTTCCCACTTGGCTTTCTTT
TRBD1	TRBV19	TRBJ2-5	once	CASSIRQGVETQYF	TGTGCCAGTAGTATCCGACAGGGAGTGGAGACCCAGTACTTC
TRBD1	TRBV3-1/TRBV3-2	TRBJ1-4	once	CASSRQGREKLFF	TGTGCCAGCAGCCGACAGGGGCGTGAAAAACTGTTTTTT
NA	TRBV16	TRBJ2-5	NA	CASSPNRKETQYF	TGTGCCAGCAGCCCAAACAGGAAAGAGACCCAGTACTTC
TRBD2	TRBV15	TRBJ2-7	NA	CATSRSRTSGIYSYEQYF	TGTGCCACCAGCAGATCCCGGACTAGCGGGATTTATTCCTACGAGCAGTACTTC
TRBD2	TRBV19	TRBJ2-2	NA	CASSALAGGLSGELFF	TGTGCCAGTAGTGCTCTAGCGGGAGGGCTGTCCGGGGAGCTGTTTTTT
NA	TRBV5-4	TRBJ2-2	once	CAFLVAGTNTGELFF	TGTGCCTTTCTTGTGGCGGGAACGAACACCGGGGAGCTGTTTTTT
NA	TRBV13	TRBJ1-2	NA	CASSLGGSPHGYTF	TGTGCCAGCAGCTTAGGCGGGAGTCCCCATGGCTACACCTTC
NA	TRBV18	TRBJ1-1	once	CASSPGVREVTEAFF	TGTGCCAGCTCCCCCGGAGTGAGGGAGGTCACTGAAGCTTTCTTT
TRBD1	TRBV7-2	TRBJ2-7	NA	CASSFAGTGNYEQYF	TGTGCCAGCAGCTTTGCCGGGACAGGGAACTACGAGCAGTACTTC
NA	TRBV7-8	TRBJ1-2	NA	CASSLFDSENYGYTF	TGTGCCAGCAGCTTATTCGACAGCGAGAACTATGGCTACACCTTC
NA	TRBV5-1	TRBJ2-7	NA	CASSLSQGGEQYF	TGCGCCAGCAGCTTGTCACAGGGTGGGGAGCAGTACTTC
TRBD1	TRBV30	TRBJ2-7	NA	CAWSPDRRVYEQYF	TGTGCCTGGAGTCCGGACAGGCGGGTCTACGAGCAGTACTTC
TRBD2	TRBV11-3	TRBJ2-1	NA	CASSLEGGSSYNEQFF	TGTGCCAGCAGCTTAGAGGGCGGGAGCTCCTACAATGAGCAGTTCTTC
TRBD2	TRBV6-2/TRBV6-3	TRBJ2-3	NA	CASSNSGRIGDTQYF	TGTGCCAGCAGTAATAGCGGGAGGATCGGAGATACGCAGTATTTT
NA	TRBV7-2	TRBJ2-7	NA	CASSLAGGAYEQYF	TGTGCCAGCAGCTTAGCGGGCGGGGCCTACGAGCAGTACTTC
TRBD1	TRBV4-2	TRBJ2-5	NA	CASSHATGGHLETQYF	TGTGCCAGCAGCCACGCGACAGGGGGTCACTTAGAGACCCAGTACTTC
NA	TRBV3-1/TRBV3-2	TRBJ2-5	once	CASSSPGHQETQYF	TGTGCCAGCAGTTCCCCCGGACATCAAGAGACCCAGTACTTC
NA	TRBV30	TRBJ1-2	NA	CAWSVLGGSGYTF	TGTGCCTGGAGTGTACTGGGAGGGAGCGGCTACACCTTC
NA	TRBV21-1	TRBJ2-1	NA	CASSKGPGGSTNEQFF	TGTGCCAGCAGCAAAGGACCAGGGGGCAGTACGAATGAGCAGTTCTTC
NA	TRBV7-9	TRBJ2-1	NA	CASRWTEENEQFF	TGTGCCAGCAGATGGACAGAGGAGAATGAGCAGTTCTTC
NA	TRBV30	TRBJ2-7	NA	CAWSGVHEQYF	TGTGCCTGGAGCGGAGTCCACGAGCAGTACTTC
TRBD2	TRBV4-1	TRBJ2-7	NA	CASSQDRREKGYEQYF	TGCGCCAGCAGCCAAGATAGGCGGGAGAAGGGGTACGAGCAGTACTTC
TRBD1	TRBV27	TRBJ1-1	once	CASSIQGARVTEAFF	TGTGCCAGCAGTATACAGGGGGCGCGGGTCACTGAAGCTTTCTTT
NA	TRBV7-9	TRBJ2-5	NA	CASSPTGYQETQYF	TGTGCCAGCAGCCCCACAGGTTACCAAGAGACCCAGTACTTC
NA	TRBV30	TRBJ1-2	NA	CAWSVGVVEGYTF	TGTGCCTGGAGTGTAGGGGTCGTAGAGGGCTACACCTTC
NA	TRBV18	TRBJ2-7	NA	CASSPRPGSYEQYF	TGTGCCAGCTCACCGAGGCCGGGAAGCTACGAGCAGTACTTC
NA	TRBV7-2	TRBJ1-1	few	CASSLGGRAEAFF	TGTGCCAGCAGCTTGGGGGGGCGCGCTGAAGCTTTCTTT
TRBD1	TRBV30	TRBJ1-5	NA	CAWSVRRGQGMYSNQPQHF	TGTGCCTGGAGTGTACGGAGGGGACAGGGGATGTATAGCAATCAGCCCCAGCATTTT
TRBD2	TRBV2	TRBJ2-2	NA	CASSETSGTGELFF	TGTGCCAGCAGTGAAACTAGCGGGACCGGGGAGCTGTTTTTT
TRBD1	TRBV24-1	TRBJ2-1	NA	CATSDWGGTGARDEQFF	TGTGCCACCAGTGATTGGGGAGGGACAGGGGCCCGGGATGAGCAGTTCTTC
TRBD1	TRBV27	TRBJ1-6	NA	CASSLAGTGVHNSPLHF	TGTGCCAGCAGTTTAGCCGGGACAGGGGTTCATAATTCACCCCTCCACTTT
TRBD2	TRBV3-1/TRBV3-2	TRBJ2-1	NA	CASSHVSRGLAEYYNEQFF	TGTGCCAGCAGCCACGTCTCACGGGGACTAGCGGAGTACTACAATGAGCAGTTCTTC
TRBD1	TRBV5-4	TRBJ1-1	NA	CASSWDSSKNTEAFF	TGTGCCAGCAGTTGGGACAGCTCGAAGAACACTGAAGCTTTCTTT
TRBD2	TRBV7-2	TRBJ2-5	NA	CASSLRLAGEETQYF	TGTGCCAGCAGCCTCCGACTAGCGGGAGAAGAGACCCAGTACTTC